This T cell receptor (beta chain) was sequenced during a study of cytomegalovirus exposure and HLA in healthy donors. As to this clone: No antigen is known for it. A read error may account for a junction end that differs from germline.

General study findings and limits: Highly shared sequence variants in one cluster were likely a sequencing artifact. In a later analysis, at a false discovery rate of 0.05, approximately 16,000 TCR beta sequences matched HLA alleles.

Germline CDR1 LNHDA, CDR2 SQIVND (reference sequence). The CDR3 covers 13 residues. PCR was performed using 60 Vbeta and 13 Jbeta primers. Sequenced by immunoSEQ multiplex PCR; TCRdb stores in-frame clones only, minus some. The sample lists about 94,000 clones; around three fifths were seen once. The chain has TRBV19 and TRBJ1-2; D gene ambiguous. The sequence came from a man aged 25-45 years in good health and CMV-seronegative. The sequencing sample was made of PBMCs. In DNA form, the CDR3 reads TGTGCCAGTAGTCTCCGGGAAAACTGTGGCTACACCTTC. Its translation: CASSLRENCGYTF.